The present TCR beta chain was sequenced within a study of T cells in Graves' hyperthyroidism and ophthalmopathy. Trimming pared 0 bases from V and 7 bases from J, leaving 3 bases between. This CDR3 is 11 amino acids long. The germline V gene encodes CDR1 LGHDT and CDR2 YNNKEL (reference sequence). Participants, patients aged 18 to 65, had newly diagnosed hyperthyroidism with a duration under 2 months. The blood sample dates from first hyperthyroidism diagnosis, preceding any ophthalmopathy symptoms. Only a few counts were recorded for this clonotype. The TCR beta CDR3 regions underwent amplification using RNA transcripts as the source. The HTBI primer set was used in a first-round RT-PCR of the TCR CDR3. TCRdb re-called the multiplex PCR reads with MiXCR, one entry per CDR3 protein. The table records under 450,000 distinct CDR3 sequences, approximately 15% of them present only once.

The sequenced sample consisted of blood. V and J are TRBV3-1 and TRBJ1-2; D uncertain. This clonotype originated in a man under 40 with Graves' hyperthyroidism that later progressed to Graves' ophthalmopathy. This CDR3 reads CASSQEGGYTF. CDR3 in DNA: TGTGCCAGCAGCCAAGAGGGTGGCTACACCTTC. Full variable domain (outside the CDR3, taken from reference TRBV3-1 and TRBJ1-2): DTAVSQTPKYLVTQMGNDKSIKCEQNLGHDTMYWYKQDSKKFLKIMFSYNNKELIINETVPNRFSPKSPDKAHLNLHINSLELGDSAVYFCASSQEGGYTFGSGTRLTVV.